This T cell receptor beta chain originates from a study of cytomegalovirus exposure and HLA in healthy donors. Turning to the study itself: Genetic ancestry analysis placed under 90% of the 398 donors that were genotyped in the Caucasian-associated cluster. Study results and caveats: Sequence variants that were highly shared formed a cluster that was likely a sequencing artifact. Analyzed later, association rates of TCRs varied across HLA loci, with DRB1 most and HLA-C fewest. Analysis was performed later, and it showed HLA-associated TCR beta chains to be more clonally expanded than equally common others.

CDR3 size: 14 residues. Germline V gene sequence: CDR1 KGHSH, CDR2 LQKENI. Concerning this clone: Its antigen is undetermined. One end of the junction is discordant with germline, which a read error may explain.

The primer mix had 60 Vbeta and 13 Jbeta primers. Sequenced by immunoSEQ multiplex PCR; TCRdb stores in-frame clones only, minus some. This repertoire includes more than 100,000 clones. This clonotype was obtained from a woman between 35 and 50 years old in good health and CMV-seronegative. The sequenced sample was PBMCs. This sequence joins TRBV18 and TRBJ1-1, with TRBD1 matching 8 bases. The CDR3 region is CASSRRTGNIEAFF. CDR3 DNA: TGTGCCAGCTCACGGAGGACAGGGAACATTGAAGCTTTCTTT.